A selection of T cell receptor beta chains follows, all from one sample in a study of control samples from healthy donors and cancer patients. Only in-frame clones appear in the TCRdb table, and some are missing; sequencing was by immunoSEQ multiplex PCR. The sample yields 130,000 or so clones, 80% to 90% seen once. What was sequenced was blood. Receptors were obtained from a man aged 35 to 55 in good health. Each CDR3 is given with its conserved first and last residue. Each record gives: V gene, clone size, CDR3 length, J gene, D gene, CDR3 protein, CDR3 DNA. The D gene is left open where the match is weak. Only part of the rows carry a size: once, few, many, or a class if the clone is expanded.

v_call: TRBV5-1; clone_size: -; cdr3_length: 17; j_call: TRBJ1-1; d_call: TRBD1; cdr3_aa: CASSYLRTGANLAEAFF; cdr3_nt: TGCGCCAGCAGCTACCTGAGGACAGGGGCCAATCTCGCTGAAGCTTTCTTT
v_call: TRBV2; clone_size: -; cdr3_length: 14; j_call: TRBJ2-1; d_call: TRBD2; cdr3_aa: CASRQRGGNNEQFF; cdr3_nt: TGTGCCAGCAGGCAGCGGGGGGGCAACAATGAGCAGTTCTTC
v_call: TRBV24-1; clone_size: -; cdr3_length: 14; j_call: TRBJ2-2; d_call: TRBD1; cdr3_aa: CATSLTGGTGELFF; cdr3_nt: TGTGCCACCAGCTTAACAGGGGGCACCGGGGAGCTGTTTTTT
v_call: TRBV10-3; clone_size: -; cdr3_length: 15; j_call: TRBJ1-5; d_call: -; cdr3_aa: CAISESSAPNQPQHF; cdr3_nt: TGTGCCATCAGTGAGTCGTCGGCCCCAAATCAGCCCCAGCATTTT
v_call: TRBV15; clone_size: once; cdr3_length: 16; j_call: TRBJ1-4; d_call: TRBD1; cdr3_aa: CATSRARQGVNEKLFF; cdr3_nt: TGTGCCACCAGCAGAGCCCGACAGGGGGTTAATGAAAAACTGTTTTTT
v_call: TRBV7-2; clone_size: -; cdr3_length: 16; j_call: TRBJ2-1; d_call: -; cdr3_aa: CASSLLGHPTYNEQFF; cdr3_nt: TGTGCCAGCAGCTTACTGGGACACCCAACCTACAATGAGCAGTTCTTC
v_call: TRBV30; clone_size: -; cdr3_length: 14; j_call: TRBJ2-7; d_call: -; cdr3_aa: CAWSFLGLGYEQYF; cdr3_nt: TGTGCCTGGAGTTTTCTGGGGTTGGGCTACGAGCAGTACTTC
v_call: TRBV7-9; clone_size: -; cdr3_length: 15; j_call: TRBJ2-5; d_call: TRBD2; cdr3_aa: CASSLWRGNQETQYF; cdr3_nt: TGTGCCAGCAGCTTGTGGCGGGGGAACCAAGAGACCCAGTACTTC
v_call: TRBV30; clone_size: -; cdr3_length: 14; j_call: TRBJ1-1; d_call: TRBD1; cdr3_aa: CAWSVHRGQPEAFF; cdr3_nt: TGTGCCTGGAGTGTACACAGGGGGCAACCTGAAGCTTTCTTT
v_call: TRBV11-3; clone_size: -; cdr3_length: 16; j_call: TRBJ2-5; d_call: -; cdr3_aa: CASSLAPGTTQETQYF; cdr3_nt: TGTGCCAGCAGCTTAGCCCCCGGGACGACCCAAGAGACCCAGTACTTC
v_call: TRBV7-3; clone_size: -; cdr3_length: 14; j_call: TRBJ1-1; d_call: -; cdr3_aa: CASSSGRSNTEAFF; cdr3_nt: TGTGCCAGCAGCTCGGGACGGTCCAACACTGAAGCTTTCTTT
v_call: TRBV7-8; clone_size: -; cdr3_length: 16; j_call: TRBJ1-3; d_call: -; cdr3_aa: CASSLLTGYSGNTIYF; cdr3_nt: TGTGCCAGCAGCTTACTGACGGGTTACTCTGGAAACACCATATATTTT
v_call: TRBV21-1; clone_size: -; cdr3_length: 15; j_call: TRBJ1-6; d_call: -; cdr3_aa: CASSETRRVSSPLHF; cdr3_nt: TGTGCCAGCAGCGAAACTAGGAGGGTGAGTTCACCCCTCCACTTT
v_call: TRBV28; clone_size: -; cdr3_length: 16; j_call: TRBJ2-1; d_call: TRBD1; cdr3_aa: CASSTYRGQQNNEQFF; cdr3_nt: TGTGCCAGCAGCACCTACAGGGGGCAACAGAACAATGAGCAGTTCTTC
v_call: TRBV13; clone_size: -; cdr3_length: 16; j_call: TRBJ2-2; d_call: -; cdr3_aa: CASSLLSVSDTGELFF; cdr3_nt: TGTGCCAGCAGCTTACTTTCGGTGAGCGACACCGGGGAGCTGTTTTTT
v_call: TRBV11-3; clone_size: -; cdr3_length: 16; j_call: TRBJ2-7; d_call: TRBD2; cdr3_aa: CASSYARPGLSYEQYF; cdr3_nt: TGTGCCAGCAGCTACGCCCGTCCGGGACTATCTTACGAGCAGTACTTC
v_call: TRBV6-5; clone_size: -; cdr3_length: 15; j_call: TRBJ1-5; d_call: -; cdr3_aa: CASQQQIIGNQPQHF; cdr3_nt: TGTGCCAGCCAACAACAGATCATAGGCAATCAGCCCCAGCATTTT
v_call: TRBV3-1/TRBV3-2; clone_size: -; cdr3_length: 15; j_call: TRBJ1-5; d_call: TRBD1; cdr3_aa: CASSQTGGRDQPQHF; cdr3_nt: TGTGCCAGCAGCCAAACAGGGGGCCGGGATCAGCCCCAGCATTTT
v_call: TRBV5-1; clone_size: -; cdr3_length: 14; j_call: TRBJ2-7; d_call: TRBD1; cdr3_aa: CASSPGQGGYEQYF; cdr3_nt: TGCGCCAGCAGCCCCGGACAGGGGGGTTACGAGCAGTACTTC
v_call: TRBV7-6; clone_size: -; cdr3_length: 17; j_call: TRBJ2-7; d_call: TRBD1; cdr3_aa: CASSLLSPRDRGLEQYF; cdr3_nt: TGTGCCAGCAGCTTACTCTCACCCCGGGACAGGGGGTTAGAGCAGTACTTC
v_call: TRBV6-5; clone_size: -; cdr3_length: 15; j_call: TRBJ1-6; d_call: -; cdr3_aa: CASTSLWRVGSPLHF; cdr3_nt: TGTGCCAGCACCTCACTGTGGAGGGTAGGTTCACCCCTCCACTTT
v_call: TRBV6-5; clone_size: -; cdr3_length: 15; j_call: TRBJ1-2; d_call: -; cdr3_aa: CASSYIRASNYGYTF; cdr3_nt: TGTGCCAGCAGTTATATCAGGGCCTCTAACTATGGCTACACCTTC
v_call: TRBV14; clone_size: -; cdr3_length: 14; j_call: TRBJ2-7; d_call: -; cdr3_aa: CASSQDLLGGGHSF; cdr3_nt: TGTGCCAGCAGCCAAGATCTTCTGGGGGGGGGCCATTCCTTC
v_call: TRBV9; clone_size: few; cdr3_length: 15; j_call: TRBJ2-3; d_call: TRBD2; cdr3_aa: CASSVELAGTDTQYF; cdr3_nt: TGTGCCAGCAGCGTAGAACTAGCGGGCACAGATACGCAGTATTTT
v_call: TRBV18; clone_size: -; cdr3_length: 16; j_call: TRBJ1-1; d_call: TRBD1; cdr3_aa: CASSPFGTGATTEAFF; cdr3_nt: TGTGCCAGCTCACCATTTGGGACAGGAGCCACCACTGAAGCTTTCTTT
v_call: TRBV10-1; clone_size: -; cdr3_length: 18; j_call: TRBJ1-1; d_call: -; cdr3_aa: CASSERNPGGGMNTEAFF; cdr3_nt: TGCGCCAGCAGTGAGCGGAACCCAGGTGGAGGCATGAACACTGAAGCTTTCTTT
v_call: TRBV12-3/TRBV12-4; clone_size: few; cdr3_length: 13; j_call: TRBJ2-2; d_call: -; cdr3_aa: CASHYKSTGELFF; cdr3_nt: TGTGCCAGCCATTATAAGTCGACCGGGGAGCTGTTTTTT
v_call: TRBV28; clone_size: once; cdr3_length: 17; j_call: TRBJ1-6; d_call: -; cdr3_aa: CASSPPWRGAGVSPLHF; cdr3_nt: TGTGCCAGCAGTCCCCCCTGGCGGGGAGCAGGGGTGTCACCCCTCCACTTT
v_call: TRBV25-1; clone_size: once; cdr3_length: 15; j_call: TRBJ2-2; d_call: -; cdr3_aa: CASSEYSGFTGELFF; cdr3_nt: TGTGCCAGCAGTGAATATTCAGGTTTCACCGGGGAGCTGTTTTTT
v_call: TRBV4-1; clone_size: -; cdr3_length: 14; j_call: TRBJ2-3; d_call: TRBD1; cdr3_aa: CASSRGQGGDTQYF; cdr3_nt: TGCGCCAGCAGCCGCGGACAGGGGGGAGATACGCAGTATTTT
v_call: TRBV24-1; clone_size: -; cdr3_length: 16; j_call: TRBJ2-7; d_call: -; cdr3_aa: CATSGWGANSSYEQYF; cdr3_nt: TGTGCCACCAGTGGTTGGGGGGCGAACTCCTCCTACGAGCAGTACTTC
v_call: TRBV4-3; clone_size: -; cdr3_length: 15; j_call: TRBJ2-5; d_call: TRBD2; cdr3_aa: CASSLGTSGVETQYF; cdr3_nt: TGCGCCAGCAGCCTCGGGACTAGCGGGGTGGAGACCCAGTACTTC
v_call: TRBV18; clone_size: -; cdr3_length: 17; j_call: TRBJ2-1; d_call: -; cdr3_aa: CASSPQPGTAFYNEQFF; cdr3_nt: TGTGCCAGCTCACCCCAGCCGGGAACCGCCTTCTACAATGAGCAGTTCTTC
v_call: TRBV19; clone_size: -; cdr3_length: 14; j_call: TRBJ2-7; d_call: -; cdr3_aa: CASTPTGWGYEQYF; cdr3_nt: TGTGCCAGTACCCCGACAGGTTGGGGGTACGAGCAGTACTTC
v_call: TRBV6-5; clone_size: -; cdr3_length: 15; j_call: TRBJ1-1; d_call: TRBD1; cdr3_aa: CASSVQGGMNTEAFF; cdr3_nt: TGTGCCAGCAGCGTACAGGGGGGCATGAACACTGAAGCTTTCTTT
v_call: TRBV14; clone_size: once; cdr3_length: 14; j_call: TRBJ1-2; d_call: -; cdr3_aa: CASSQGIREGGYTF; cdr3_nt: TGTGCCAGCAGCCAAGGCATCAGGGAAGGAGGCTACACCTTC